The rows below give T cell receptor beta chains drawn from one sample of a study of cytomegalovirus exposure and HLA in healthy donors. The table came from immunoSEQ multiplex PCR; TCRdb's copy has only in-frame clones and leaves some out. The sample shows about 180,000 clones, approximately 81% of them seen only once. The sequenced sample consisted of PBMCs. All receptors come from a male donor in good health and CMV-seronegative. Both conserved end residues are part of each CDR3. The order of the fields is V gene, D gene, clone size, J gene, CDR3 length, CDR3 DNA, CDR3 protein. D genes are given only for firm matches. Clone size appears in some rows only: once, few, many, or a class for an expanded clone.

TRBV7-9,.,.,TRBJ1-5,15,TGTGCCAGCAGCTTAGGACCGGGGGATAATCAGCCCCAGCATTTT,CASSLGPGDNQPQHF
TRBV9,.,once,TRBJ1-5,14,TGTGCCAGCAGCGCGGGACATAGCAATCAGCTCCAGCATTTT,CASSAGHSNQLQHF
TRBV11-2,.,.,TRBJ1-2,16,TGTGCCAGCAGCCCGATCAAACAGGGAAGGGGCTATGGCTACACCTTC,CASSPIKQGRGYGYTF
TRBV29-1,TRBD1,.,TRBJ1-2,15,TGCAGCGCTCTGCCGGGACAGGGTCAGGAGAGCGGCTACACCTTC,CSALPGQGQESGYTF
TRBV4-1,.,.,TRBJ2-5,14,TGCGCCAGCAGCACCCGGGAATTCCAAGAGACCCAGTACTTC,CASSTREFQETQYF
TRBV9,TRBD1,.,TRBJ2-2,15,TGTGCCAGCAGCGCGCGACAGGGGTGGACCGGGGAGCTGTTTTTT,CASSARQGWTGELFF
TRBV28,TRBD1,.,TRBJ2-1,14,TGTGCCAGCAGCGGGACAGCAACCTACAATGAGCAGTTCTTC,CASSGTATYNEQFF
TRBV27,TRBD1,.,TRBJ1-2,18,TGTGCCAGCAGTCCATACCTCCAGACAGGGCGGGTTCGGGATGGCTACACCTTC,CASSPYLQTGRVRDGYTF
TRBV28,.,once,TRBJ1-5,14,TGTGCCAGCAGTTTAGCAGGGGATCTTCAGCCCCAGCATTTT,CASSLAGDLQPQHF
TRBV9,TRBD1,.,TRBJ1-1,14,TGTGCCAGTAGTCTCGATACAGGGGGCGCGAGCGCTTTCTTT,CASSLDTGGASAFF
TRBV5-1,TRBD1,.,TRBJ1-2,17,TGCGCCAGCAGCTTGGGTTGGACAGGGACCCTTAACTATGGCTACACCTTC,CASSLGWTGTLNYGYTF
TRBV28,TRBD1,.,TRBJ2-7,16,TGTGCCAGCAGTCTCCCTGGGGACAGGTTCTCCTACGAGCAGTACTTC,CASSLPGDRFSYEQYF
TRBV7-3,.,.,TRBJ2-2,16,TGTGCCAGCAGCTTAACTGGAGGATTGAACACCGGGGAGCTGTTTTTT,CASSLTGGLNTGELFF
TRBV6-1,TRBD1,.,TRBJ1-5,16,TGTGCCAGCAGTGAAGGGACAGGGGCCATAAATCAGCCCCAGCATTTT,CASSEGTGAINQPQHF
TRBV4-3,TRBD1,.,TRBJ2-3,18,TGCGCCAGCAGCCAAGTAGTGTCGGGACAGAGATACACAGATACGCAGTATTTT,CASSQVVSGQRYTDTQYF
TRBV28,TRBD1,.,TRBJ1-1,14,TGTGCCAGCAGGATACAGGGGGCGAACACTGAAGCTTTCTTT,CASRIQGANTEAFF
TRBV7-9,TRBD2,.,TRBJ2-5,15,TGTGCCAGCAGCTTAGGAGCTAGCGGAGGGGAGACCCAGTACTTC,CASSLGASGGETQYF
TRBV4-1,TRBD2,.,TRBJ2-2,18,TGCGCCAGCAGCCAAGGGCTAGCGGGGGGTTGGGACACCGGGGAGCTGTTTTTT,CASSQGLAGGWDTGELFF
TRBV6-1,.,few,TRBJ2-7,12,TGTGCCAGCAGTGAACTATGGTACGAGCAGTACTTC,CASSELWYEQYF
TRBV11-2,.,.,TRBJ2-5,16,TGTGCCAGCAGCTTAGTACCAGGGGCGTACCAAGAGACCCAGTACTTC,CASSLVPGAYQETQYF
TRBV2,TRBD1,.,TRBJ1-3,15,TGTGCCAGCAGTGGACAGGGCGTCAGTGGAAACACCATATATTTT,CASSGQGVSGNTIYF
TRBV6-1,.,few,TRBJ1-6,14,TGTGCCAGCACATCCCGGGATTCAAAGGCACCCCTCCACTTT,CASTSRDSKAPLHF
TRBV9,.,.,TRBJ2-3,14,TGTGCCAGCAGCGTAGGAGGCCCTCCCGATACGCAGTATTTT,CASSVGGPPDTQYF